This entry describes one TCR beta chain. Source study methods: Quantification of nucleated cells was approximated via reference gene primer amplification. Profiled with immunoSEQ multiplex PCR; TCRdb holds only in-frame clones, not every one. The V and J calls and clone size were taken over from that table, and D and trimming were inferred from the DNA. The sample records about 15,000 clones, 80% to 85% being singletons. This entry is derived from a study of blood T cell repertoires in COVID-19. Looking at the study overall: Sites across the United States, Italy and Spain contributed samples from acute and convalescent COVID-19. The cDNA or gDNA used as material had been derived from T cells, B-cell-depleted T cells, or PBMCs.

The germline V gene encodes CDR1 DFQATT and CDR2 SNEGSKA (reference sequence). The CDR3 totals 11 residues. Germline trimming cut 7 bases from V and 5 bases from J; bases unmatched to any gene: 5. The receptor was isolated from a human donor in a cohort sampled during active COVID-19. Source material: peripheral blood. The chain has TRBV20-1 and TRBJ2-7; TRBD2 matches at 7 bases. The DNA for the CDR3 is TGCAGTGTGGCTAGCGGCCACGAGCAGTACTTC. It specifies CSVASGHEQYF.